The rows below give T cell receptor beta chains drawn from one sample of a study of T cell responses to AZD1222 COVID-19 vaccine. Sequencing was performed with immunoSEQ multiplex PCR; in TCRdb, only in-frame clones are kept and a portion is missing. The sample contains around 73,000 clones, roughly 89% of which appear only once. Source: peripheral blood, taken 28 days after the second AZD1222 dose. The receptors were gathered from an adult who received the AZD1222 COVID-19 vaccine. CDR3s leave out the opening cysteine and the closing phenylalanine or tryptophan.

V: TRBV28; J: TRBJ1-1; CDR3: ASSLPYKNTEAF
V: TRBV12-5; J: TRBJ2-1; CDR3: ASGFVWVGQQAGHNEQF
V: TRBV20-1; J: TRBJ2-1; CDR3: SASRPGQDEQF
V: TRBV5-1; J: TRBJ2-3; CDR3: ASSPEGLAGNTQY
V: TRBV30; J: TRBJ1-1; CDR3: AWIPSPGLGTEAF
V: TRBV3-1/TRBV3-2; J: TRBJ2-7; CDR3: ASSQGAYEQY
V: TRBV10-2; J: TRBJ1-2; CDR3: ASSDNPGDYGYT
V: TRBV19; J: TRBJ1-5; CDR3: ASAGGGGGQPQH
V: TRBV3-1/TRBV3-2; J: TRBJ2-2; CDR3: ASSPERVTGELF
V: TRBV5-1; J: TRBJ1-6; CDR3: ASSRDRANSPLH
V: TRBV7-8; J: TRBJ2-3; CDR3: ASSTTSTDTQY
V: TRBV25-1; J: TRBJ1-2; CDR3: ASSEQAPGGYT
V: TRBV12-3/TRBV12-4; J: TRBJ1-2; CDR3: ASSAGTGYGYT
V: TRBV24-1; J: TRBJ2-5; CDR3: ATGQDNQETQY
V: TRBV14; J: TRBJ1-6; CDR3: ASSQDFGVSYNSPLH